This T cell receptor beta chain came from a study of cytomegalovirus exposure and HLA in healthy donors. The germline CDR1 and CDR2 sequences are SGHRS and YFSETQ. V was pared by 6 bases and J by 4 bases, with 16 bases between. CDR3 length: 14 residues. In the PCR, 60 Vbeta and 13 Jbeta primers were used. This table comes from immunoSEQ multiplex PCR, and its TCRdb copy is limited to in-frame clones, with some not included. Here the sample spans about 190,000 clones, about 13% being singletons. All donors participated as healthy donors of bone marrow. Points from the study as a whole: The likely origin of a cluster of highly shared sequence variants was a sequencing artifact. In a later analysis, the majority of CMV-associated beta chains seemingly showed HLA restriction. The study listed 150 to 200 cytomegalovirus-associated TCR beta chains.

Concerning this clone: The antigen is undetermined.

The genes are TRBV5-1 and TRBJ1-1; TRBD1 is a possible D gene (5 bases). This sequence was found in a man in his fifties or sixties in good health and CMV-seropositive. The source material was PBMCs. CDR3 DNA sequence: TGCGCCAGCACTCCCCAGGGTTGGGGCACTGAAGCTTTCTTT. It codes for CASTPQGWGTEAFF.